These 13 T cell receptor beta chains were sequenced from one sample in a study of blood T cell repertoires in COVID-19. Libraries were prepared by immunoSEQ multiplex PCR; TCRdb keeps only in-frame clonotypes and omits some of them. The sample holds 98,000 or so clones, 89% seen once. Sequenced: peripheral blood. The receptors stem from a man in his sixties with COVID-19, enrolled during active disease.

This clone appeared a single time. The rearrangement uses TRBV11-3 and TRBJ2-3, with D unclear. The CDR3 has 12 amino acids. V gave up 1 base and J gave up 7 bases, with 6 bases separating them. Per the germline V gene, CDR1 is SGHNT and CDR2 is YENEEA. CDR3: CASSLGSYTQYF. CDR3 nucleotide sequence: TGTGCCAGCAGCTTAGGTTCTTATACGCAGTATTTT.

This rearrangement joins TRBV14 to TRBJ2-5; TRBD2 agrees at 11 bases. The CDR3 has 15 residues. The germline V gene has CDR1 SGHDN and CDR2 FVKESK. V shed 0 bases and J 5 bases; nucleotides not matched to a gene: 2. CDR3 residues: CASSQDLAGGETQYF. The CDR3 DNA reads as TGTGCCAGCAGCCAAGACTTAGCGGGGGGGGAGACCCAGTACTTC.

The gene calls are TRBV11-1 and TRBJ2-2; TRBD1 matches at 8 bases. The germline gives CDR1 SGHAT, CDR2 FQDESV (reference sequence). With 8 bases clipped from V and 1 base from J, the junction kept 3 bases outside the gene matches. CDR3 length: 14 residues. CDR3 sequence reads: CASGQGLNTGELFF. Here the CDR3 DNA reads TGTGCCAGCGGACAGGGTCTGAACACCGGGGAGCTGTTTTTT.

This chain connects TRBV7-2 to TRBJ2-1; the match to TRBD1 covers 8 bases. The CDR3 has 13 residues. V shed 3 bases and J 8 bases; nucleotides not matched to a gene: 3. Germline loops: CDR1 SGHTA, CDR2 FQGNSA. The CDR3 loop reads CASSLGRGHEQFF. The CDR3 coding sequence is TGTGCCAGCAGCTTGGGCAGGGGGCATGAGCAGTTCTTC.

The CDR3 spells CAWSTGGPPGELFF. The CDR3 DNA follows: TGTGCCTGGAGTACAGGGGGTCCTCCCGGGGAGCTGTTTTTT. The V and J genes are TRBV30 and TRBJ2-2, with 8 bases aligning to TRBD1. Per the germline V gene, CDR1 is GTSNPN and CDR2 is SVGIG (reference sequence). V shed 2 bases, J shed 6 bases, and the junction held 5 bases outside the gene matches. This CDR3 contains 14 residues.

The chain uses TRBV24-1 and TRBJ1-4; the D is unclear. V was cut by 6 bases and J by 1 base, with 5 bases left in between. The CDR3 sequence is 13 residues long. The V gene's germline CDR1 is KGHDR and CDR2 SFDVKD. The CDR3 DNA reads TGTGCCACCAGTCCGGGAACTAATGAAAAACTGTTTTTT. Protein product: CATSPGTNEKLFF.

This clone was observed a few times. The V gene is TRBV2, the J gene TRBJ2-3; possibly TRBD2 for D (6 bases). The CDR3 covers 14 residues. Germline values: CDR1 SNHLY, CDR2 FYNNEI. With 8 bases removed from V and 1 base from J, the gap between germline ends came to 13 bases. CDR3 residues: CASRGRSGTDTQYF. CDR3 DNA: TGTGCCAGCCGGGGGAGGTCAGGCACAGATACGCAGTATTTT.

This clone is deemed medium-sized. The rearrangement joins TRBV4-1 to TRBJ2-1; 9 positions match TRBD2. The CDR3 loop spans 15 amino acids. CDR1 is MGHRA and CDR2 is YSYEKL in the germline V gene. Unmatched junction bases numbered 7, after V lost 0 bases and J lost 10 bases. CDR3 sequence (DNA): TGCGCCAGCAGCCAAGATGGCGGGAGGGCCGGGGAGCAGTTCTTC. Protein product: CASSQDGGRAGEQFF.

The rearrangement uses TRBV24-1 and TRBJ1-1, with 8 bases lining up with TRBD1. Germline V CDR1 and CDR2: KGHDR, SFDVKD. Losses at the gene ends were 3 bases for V and 1 base for J; bases not matched to a gene: 6. The CDR3 contains 16 residues. The CDR3 protein is CATSDNTGGANTEAFF. DNA of the CDR3: TGTGCCACCAGTGATAATACAGGGGGGGCGAACACTGAAGCTTTCTTT.

The chain uses TRBV5-1 and TRBJ2-1; TRBD1 matches at 9 bases. V lost 4 bases, J lost 3 bases, and 5 bases stayed unmatched. Germline lookup yields CDR1 SGHRS and CDR2 YFSETQ. CDR3 length: 15 residues. CDR3 nucleotide sequence: TGCGCCAGCAGCGAGGGACAGGGCCTCTACAATGAGCAGTTCTTC. It encodes CASSEGQGLYNEQFF.

This chain connects TRBV7-9 to TRBJ1-2; the match to TRBD1 covers 7 bases. Per germline, CDR1 SEHNR and CDR2 FQNEAQ (reference sequence). The CDR3 totals 14 residues. V lost 3 bases and J lost 2; bases outside the gene matches: 3. The CDR3 nucleotides read TGTGCCAGCAGCTTCGACAGGGACAACTATGGCTACACCTTC. As protein: CASSFDRDNYGYTF.

V is TRBV9 and J is TRBJ2-5, with D maybe TRBD1 (7 bases). With 2 bases removed from V and 1 base from J, the gap between germline ends came to 21 bases. In germline, CDR1 is SGDLS, CDR2 YYNGEE. The CDR3 consists of 18 residues. This CDR3 reads CASSVGGTDRVIQETQYF. The CDR3 nucleotides are TGTGCCAGCAGCGTCGGGGGTACAGACAGGGTTATCCAAGAGACCCAGTACTTC.

The CDR3 sequence: CASSIYSGELNQPQHF. CDR3 DNA sequence: TGTGCCAGTAGTATATATTCGGGAGAACTAAATCAGCCCCAGCATTTT. The gene calls are TRBV19 and TRBJ1-5; D unresolved. Between the trimmed V and J ends, which lost 2 bases and 4 bases, there was a span of 15 bases. Germline loops: CDR1 LNHDA, CDR2 SQIVND (reference sequence). This CDR3 region has 16 residues.